In this sample, the clone carrying this TCR beta chain turned up a few times. What it binds is not known. Trimming took 8 bases from V and 7 from J; bases not matched to a gene: 10. There are 13 residues in the CDR3. Germline values: CDR1 GTSNPN, CDR2 SVGIG (reference sequence). The data were taken from a study of cytomegalovirus exposure and HLA in healthy donors. 13 Jbeta primers and 60 Vbeta primers were used for the PCR. Some clones are missing from TCRdb's copy, which holds only in-frame ones; the method was immunoSEQ multiplex PCR. The sample consists of 100,000 to 150,000 clones, 10% to 13% of them appearing once. Study-wide results and caveats: Cytomegalovirus association was assigned to over 150 TCR beta chains.

Specimen: PBMCs. This sequence was found in a woman in her late teens or twenties in good health and CMV-seropositive. The chain carries TRBV30 and TRBJ1-4, with 7 positions matching TRBD1. CDR3 loop: CAGSAGGSEKLFF. CDR3 sequence (DNA): TGTGCCGGTTCGGCAGGGGGGAGTGAAAAACTGTTTTTT.